This TCR beta chain derives from a study of T-cell memory formation after mild COVID-19. The V and J ends lost 0 bases and 2 bases, in that order; junction bases with no gene match: 11. Germline lookup yields CDR1 SGHRS and CDR2 YFSETQ. The CDR3 is 18 residues long. This clonotype was seen many times. Its matching antigen is unknown. UMIs and sample barcodes were carried by the TCR alpha and TCR beta cDNA libraries that 5'RACE produced using constant-segment primers. TCRdb itself ran the 5' RACE reads through MiXCR, one entry per CDR3 protein. The sample carries roughly 16,000 distinct CDR3 sequences, 20% to 30% recorded once. Study findings and constraints: The CD4+ clones that contracted clustered mainly within CM and EM, and the CD8+ clones concentrated in EMRA. The study found balanced CD4/CD8 in clones contracting day 15 to 85 and a CD4+ lean in later expanders. Pre-infection memory contained some responding clones, which suggested that cross-reactive memory had joined.

This TCR was sampled from a man younger than 35 who had mild COVID-19 (a few samples of this study predate the infection). Cell type and time point are not known. Sequencing was performed on PBMCs or a T cell subset sorted from them (not recorded which). The chain uses TRBV5-1 and TRBJ2-3, with 8 bases identical to TRBD2. Here the CDR3 reads CASSLVGVFGGDTDTQYF. DNA of the CDR3: TGCGCCAGCAGCTTGGTCGGGGTCTTCGGGGGGGACACAGATACGCAGTATTTT.